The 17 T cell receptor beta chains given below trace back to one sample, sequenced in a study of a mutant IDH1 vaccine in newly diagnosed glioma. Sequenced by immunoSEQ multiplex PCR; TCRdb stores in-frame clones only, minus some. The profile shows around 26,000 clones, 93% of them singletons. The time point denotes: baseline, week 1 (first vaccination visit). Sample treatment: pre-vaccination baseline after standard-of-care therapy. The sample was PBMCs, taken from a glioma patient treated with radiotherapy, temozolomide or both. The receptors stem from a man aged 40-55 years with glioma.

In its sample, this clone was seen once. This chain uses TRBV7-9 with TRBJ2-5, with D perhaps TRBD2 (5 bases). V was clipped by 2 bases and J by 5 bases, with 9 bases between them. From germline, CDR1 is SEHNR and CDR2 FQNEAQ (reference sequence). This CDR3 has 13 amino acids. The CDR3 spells CASSLSGRETQYF. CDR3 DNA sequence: TGTGCCAGCAGCTTAAGCGGTCGGGAGACCCAGTACTTC.

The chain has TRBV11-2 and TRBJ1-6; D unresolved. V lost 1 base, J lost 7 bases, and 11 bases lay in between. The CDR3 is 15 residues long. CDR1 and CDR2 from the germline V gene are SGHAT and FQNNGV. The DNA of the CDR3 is TGTGCCAGCAGCTTAGGACACGCTAAAAATTCACCCCTCCACTTT. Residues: CASSLGHAKNSPLHF. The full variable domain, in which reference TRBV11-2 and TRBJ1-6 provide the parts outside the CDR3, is EAGVAQSPRYKIIEKRQSVAFWCNPISGHATLYWYQQILGQGPKLLIQFQNNGVVDDSQLPKDRFSAERLKGVDSTLKIQPAKLEDSAVYLCASSLGHAKNSPLHFGNGTRLTVT.

The CDR3 DNA follows: TGTGCCAGCACCGGGGTAGCCGGCAGCTCCTACGAGCAGTACTTC. Its translation is CASTGVAGSSYEQYF. The chain uses TRBV27 and TRBJ2-7; D possibly corresponds to TRBD2 (5 bases). V lost 7 bases, J lost 0 bases, and 16 bases lay in between. CDR3 length equals 15 residues. Germline CDR1 reads MNHEY; CDR2 reads SMNVEV (reference sequence).

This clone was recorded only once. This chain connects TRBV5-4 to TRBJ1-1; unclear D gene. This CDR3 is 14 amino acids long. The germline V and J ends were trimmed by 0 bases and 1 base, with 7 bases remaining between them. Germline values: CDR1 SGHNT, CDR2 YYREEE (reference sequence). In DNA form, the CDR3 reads TGTGCCAGCAGCTTGGATCCCCGGAACACTGAAGCTTTCTTT. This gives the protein CASSLDPRNTEAFF.

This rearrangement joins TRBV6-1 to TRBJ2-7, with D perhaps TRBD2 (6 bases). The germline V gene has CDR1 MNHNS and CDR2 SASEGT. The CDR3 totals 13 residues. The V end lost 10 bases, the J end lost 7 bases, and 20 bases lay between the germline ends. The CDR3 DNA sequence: TGTGCCACCCAGCACGGGGGACTGTCGGAGCAGTACTTC. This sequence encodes CATQHGGLSEQYF.

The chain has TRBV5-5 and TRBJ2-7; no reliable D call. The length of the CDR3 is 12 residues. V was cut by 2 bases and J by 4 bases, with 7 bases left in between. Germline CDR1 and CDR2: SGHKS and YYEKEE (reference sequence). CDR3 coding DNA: TGTGCCAGCAGCTTAGCTCGATACGAGCAGTACTTC. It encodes CASSLARYEQYF.

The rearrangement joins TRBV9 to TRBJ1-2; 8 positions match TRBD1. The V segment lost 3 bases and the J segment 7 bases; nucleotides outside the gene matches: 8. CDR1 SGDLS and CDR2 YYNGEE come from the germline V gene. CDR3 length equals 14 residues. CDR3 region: CASSAGTTGGGYTF. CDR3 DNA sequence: TGTGCCAGCAGCGCAGGGACTACAGGGGGTGGCTACACCTTC.

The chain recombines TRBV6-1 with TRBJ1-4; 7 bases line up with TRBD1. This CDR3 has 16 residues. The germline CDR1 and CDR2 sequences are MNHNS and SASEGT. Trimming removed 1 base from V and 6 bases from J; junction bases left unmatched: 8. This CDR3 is CASSEEGGRGHEKLFF. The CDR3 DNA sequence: TGTGCCAGCAGTGAAGAAGGGGGGAGGGGGCATGAAAAACTGTTTTTT.

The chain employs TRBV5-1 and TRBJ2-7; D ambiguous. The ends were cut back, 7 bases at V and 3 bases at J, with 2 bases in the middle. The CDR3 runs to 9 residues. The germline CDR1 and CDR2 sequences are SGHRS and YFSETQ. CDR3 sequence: CASDYEQYF. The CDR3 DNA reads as TGCGCCAGCGACTACGAGCAGTACTTC.

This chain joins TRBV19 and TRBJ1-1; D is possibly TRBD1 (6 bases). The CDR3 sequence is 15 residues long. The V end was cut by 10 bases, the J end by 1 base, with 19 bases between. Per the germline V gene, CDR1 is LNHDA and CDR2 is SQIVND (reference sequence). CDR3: CATTTGGGTNTEAFF. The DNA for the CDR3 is TGTGCCACTACTACGGGGGGCGGTACGAACACTGAAGCTTTCTTT.

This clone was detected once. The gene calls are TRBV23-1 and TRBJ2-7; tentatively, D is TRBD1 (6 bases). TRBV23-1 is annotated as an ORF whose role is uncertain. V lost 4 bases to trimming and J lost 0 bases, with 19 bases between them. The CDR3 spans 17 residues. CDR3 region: CASSPPEGVLSSYEQYF. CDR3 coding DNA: TGCGCCAGCAGTCCCCCTGAGGGGGTCCTAAGCTCCTACGAGCAGTACTTC.

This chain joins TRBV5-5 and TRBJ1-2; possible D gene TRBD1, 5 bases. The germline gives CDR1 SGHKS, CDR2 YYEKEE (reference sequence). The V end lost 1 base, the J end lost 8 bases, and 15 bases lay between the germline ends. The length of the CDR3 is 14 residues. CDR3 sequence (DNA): TGTGCCAGCAGCTTGTTGGCAGGGAGATTGGGCTACACCTTC. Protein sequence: CASSLLAGRLGYTF.

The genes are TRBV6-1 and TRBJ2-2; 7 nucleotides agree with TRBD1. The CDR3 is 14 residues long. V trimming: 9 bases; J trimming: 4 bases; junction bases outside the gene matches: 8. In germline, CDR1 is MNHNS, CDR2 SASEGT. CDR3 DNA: TGTGCCAGTTTCCGGGACAGCATCACCGGGGAGCTGTTTTTT. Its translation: CASFRDSITGELFF.

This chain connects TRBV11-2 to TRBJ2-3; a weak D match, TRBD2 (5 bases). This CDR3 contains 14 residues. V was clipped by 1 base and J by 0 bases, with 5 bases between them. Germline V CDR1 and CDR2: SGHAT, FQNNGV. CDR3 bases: TGTGCCAGCAGCTTAGGGACTAGCACAGATACGCAGTATTTT. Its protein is CASSLGTSTDTQYF. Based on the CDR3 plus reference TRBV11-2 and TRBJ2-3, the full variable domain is EAGVAQSPRYKIIEKRQSVAFWCNPISGHATLYWYQQILGQGPKLLIQFQNNGVVDDSQLPKDRFSAERLKGVDSTLKIQPAKLEDSAVYLCASSLGTSTDTQYFGPGTRLTVL.

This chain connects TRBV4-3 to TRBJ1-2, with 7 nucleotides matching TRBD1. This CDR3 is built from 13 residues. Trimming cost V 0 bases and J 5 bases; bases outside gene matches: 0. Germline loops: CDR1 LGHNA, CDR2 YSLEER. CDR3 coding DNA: TGCGCCAGCAGCCAAGACAGGGGGTATGGCTACACCTTC. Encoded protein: CASSQDRGYGYTF.

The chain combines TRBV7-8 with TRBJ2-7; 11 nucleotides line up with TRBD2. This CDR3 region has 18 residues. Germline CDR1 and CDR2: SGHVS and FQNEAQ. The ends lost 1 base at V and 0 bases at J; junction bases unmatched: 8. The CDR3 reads CASSLGVAGGPGSYEQYF. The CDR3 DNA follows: TGTGCCAGCAGCTTAGGGGTAGCGGGAGGGCCGGGCTCCTACGAGCAGTACTTC.

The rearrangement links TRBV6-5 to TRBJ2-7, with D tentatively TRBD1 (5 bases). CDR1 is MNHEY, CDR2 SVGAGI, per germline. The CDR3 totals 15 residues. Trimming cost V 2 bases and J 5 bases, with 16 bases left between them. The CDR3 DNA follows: TGTGCCAGCAGTTACGGGGCCCTAACCTACGACGAGCAGTACTTC. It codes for CASSYGALTYDEQYF.